This is a list of T cell receptor beta chains from one sample in a study of shared clonotypes between healthy human individuals. The method was immunoSEQ multiplex PCR; TCRdb's version includes in-frame clones alone and lacks a portion of them. The profile shows about 1 million clones, under 80% of them singletons. Sequencing input: memory CD4+ T cells sorted from blood. All receptors derive from a man aged 18 to 29 in good health. The CDR3 runs from the conserved cysteine through the conserved F or W. A D gene is named only where the DNA matches it firmly. Expanded clones get a size class; other rows say once, few or many, or leave the size out.

CDR3aa | CDR3nt | abundance | d_gene | j_gene | v_gene
CASSLAVQETQYF | TGCGCCAGCAGCCTAGCGGTACAAGAGACCCAGTACTTC | NA | TRBD2 | TRBJ2-5 | TRBV5-1
CSAVPDAEAFF | TGCAGTGCCGTTCCTGATGCTGAAGCTTTCTTT | few | NA | TRBJ1-1 | TRBV20-1
CASGRGQGSIGYTF | TGTGCCAGCGGTAGGGGACAGGGGAGTATTGGCTACACCTTC | once | TRBD1 | TRBJ1-2 | TRBV27
CASSVGLGVKNTEAFF | TGTGCCAGCAGCGTTGGGTTAGGTGTGAAGAACACTGAAGCTTTCTTT | NA | NA | TRBJ1-1 | TRBV11-2
CASSPQSEGDRLFF | TGTGCCAGCAGCCCCCAATCGGAGGGCGATAGACTCTTCTTC | few | NA | TRBJ2-7 | TRBV9
CASSPERVRTEAFF | TGTGCCAGCAGCCCCGAGAGGGTAAGGACTGAAGCTTTCTTT | NA | NA | TRBJ1-1 | TRBV7-2
CASSPFINQPQHF | TGTGCCAGCAGTCCCTTTATAAATCAGCCCCAGCATTTT | once | NA | TRBJ1-5 | TRBV6-1
CASSLRGEQYF | TGTGCCAGCAGCCTAAGGGGCGAGCAGTACTTC | NA | NA | TRBJ2-7 | TRBV6-1
CASSPGGVSYNEQFF | TGCGCCAGCAGCCCTGGCGGGGTCTCCTACAATGAGCAGTTCTTC | NA | NA | TRBJ2-1 | TRBV4-1
CASAGRGTETQYF | TGTGCCAGTGCAGGTAGGGGGACCGAGACCCAGTACTTC | once | NA | TRBJ2-5 | TRBV19
CASGSGGTGLAATGYTF | TGTGCCAGCGGGTCAGGGGGGACAGGGTTGGCCGCTACGGGCTACACCTTC | NA | TRBD1 | TRBJ1-2 | TRBV28
CASSLILAGVPDTQYF | TGCGCCAGCAGCTTAATCCTAGCGGGAGTCCCAGATACGCAGTATTTT | NA | TRBD2 | TRBJ2-3 | TRBV5-1
CASSFEDLDTDTQYF | TGTGCCAGCAGCTTTGAGGACCTGGACACAGATACGCAGTATTTT | NA | NA | TRBJ2-3 | TRBV5-5
CAISESAQETQYF | TGTGCCATCAGTGAGTCAGCCCAAGAGACCCAGTACTTC | NA | NA | TRBJ2-5 | TRBV10-3
CASSLTGWETQYF | TGTGCCAGCAGCTTAACAGGTTGGGAGACCCAGTACTTC | NA | NA | TRBJ2-5 | TRBV7-2
CASSSRQDADYGYTF | TGTGCCAGCAGTTCGAGACAGGACGCGGACTATGGCTACACCTTC | NA | NA | TRBJ1-2 | TRBV6-1
CASSEMRTDTQYF | TGCGCCAGCAGTGAGATGAGGACAGATACGCAGTATTTT | NA | NA | TRBJ2-3 | TRBV10-1
CASSPGRDGNQPQHF | TGTGCCAGCAGCCCCGGGCGGGACGGCAATCAGCCCCAGCATTTT | few | NA | TRBJ1-5 | TRBV6-6
CASSPWQATGELFF | TGTGCCAGCAGCCCCTGGCAGGCCACCGGGGAGCTGTTTTTT | NA | NA | TRBJ2-2 | TRBV5-4
CASSLGGNPTGELFF | TGTGCCAGCAGCTTAGGCGGAAACCCCACCGGGGAGCTGTTTTTT | NA | NA | TRBJ2-2 | TRBV5-4
CASSQDSEGTITGELFF | TGCGCCAGCAGCCAAGATTCGGAGGGGACGATCACCGGGGAGCTGTTTTTT | few | NA | TRBJ2-2 | TRBV4-3
CASSATGWGTEAFF | TGTGCCAGTAGTGCGACAGGTTGGGGCACTGAAGCTTTCTTT | few | NA | TRBJ1-1 | TRBV19
CASKPGVTEAFF | TGTGCCAGCAAACCGGGGGTGACTGAAGCTTTCTTT | NA | NA | TRBJ1-1 | TRBV28
CAWRAPTDTQYF | TGTGCCTGGAGGGCCCCCACAGATACGCAGTATTTT | NA | NA | TRBJ2-3 | TRBV30
CASSVRTGTGEAFF | TGTGCCAGCAGCGTAAGGACCGGGACGGGTGAAGCTTTCTTT | once | NA | TRBJ1-1 | TRBV9
CASSLGGARHAFF | TGCGCCAGCAGCTTGGGTGGGGCCCGGCATGCTTTCTTT | NA | NA | TRBJ1-1 | TRBV5-1
CASSLTSPGANVLTF | TGTGCCAGCAGCCTAACGAGCCCCGGGGCCAACGTCCTGACTTTC | NA | NA | TRBJ2-6 | TRBV6-1
CASSPAGGPETQYF | TGTGCCAGCAGCCCAGCGGGAGGGCCAGAGACCCAGTACTTC | NA | TRBD2 | TRBJ2-5 | TRBV7-9
CSAKAGERTGELFF | TGCAGCGCTAAAGCGGGCGAGCGCACCGGGGAGCTGTTTTTT | NA | NA | TRBJ2-2 | TRBV29-1
CASSLKDRAYNEQFF | TGTGCCAGCAGCTTGAAGGACAGGGCTTACAATGAGCAGTTCTTC | NA | TRBD1 | TRBJ2-1 | TRBV5-6
CASSESGTFQETQYF | TGCGCCAGCAGTGAGTCAGGGACTTTCCAAGAGACCCAGTACTTC | NA | NA | TRBJ2-5 | TRBV10-2
CASSLTVGNTIYF | TGTGCCAGCAGCTTGACAGTCGGAAACACCATATATTTT | few | NA | TRBJ1-3 | TRBV5-6